This entry describes one T cell receptor beta chain. The study separated CD4+ cells into CD45RA+ naive and CD45RA-negative memory subsets. This entry belongs to a study of shared clonotypes between healthy human individuals. At the level of the study: A donor's plate count was three for CD4 naive and three for CD4 memory; CD8 naive had two and CD8 memory one.

The table came from immunoSEQ multiplex PCR; TCRdb's copy has only in-frame clones and leaves some out. The data contain about 680,000 clones, about three quarters of them singletons. V shed 5 bases and J shed 1 base, with 18 bases lying between them. The CDR3 extends over 17 amino acids. Germline V gives CDR1 SSHAT, CDR2 FNYEAQ (reference sequence). The V gene is TRBV7-7, the J gene TRBJ2-1; the D is unclear. Input material: memory CD4+ T cells sorted from blood. Subset: CD45RA-negative fraction. The receptor was isolated from a woman aged 30 to 39 in good health. CDR3 bases: TGTGCCAGCAGCCCCTTTTCTGAACCCCCGTCCTACAATGAGCAGTTCTTC. Translation: CASSPFSEPPSYNEQFF.